This T cell receptor beta chain was sequenced during a study of beta chain features in type 1 diabetes (dated by TCRdb to the late 2010s). General notes on the study: Mean age, gender distribution, total cell number and subset yield were not different between patients and healthy donors. A total of roughly 98,000,000 sorted cells were examined across all samples, and RNA yield correlated strongly with the number of cells per subset. Whereas all 28 donors provided naive and central memory subsets, regulatory and stem cell-like memory subsets were isolated from just 8 patients and roughly 8 healthy donors. In the study, TCRB repertoires of sorted circulating CD4+ T cell subsets from recently diagnosed type 1 diabetes patients were compared with those of matched healthy donors.

From cysteine to phenylalanine, the CDR3 is 14 amino acids long. Only the CDR3 portion is preserved as DNA: 42 bases, with reading frame beginning at the first base. The germline V gene (reference sequence) sets CDR1 to WNHNN and CDR2 to SYGVQD. A distance of 15 bases separates the germline ends of V and J, which lose 0 bases and 12 bases respectively. General study outcomes and caveats: Shorter templates might be favored by PCR, yet because patient and control samples were amplified and corrected together, any such skew would affect both groups equally. In all four CD4+ subsets, TCRB CDR3 length was moderately but significantly shorter in type 1 diabetes patients. Because cDNA was sequenced instead of genomic DNA, activated cells with high expression could be over-represented, although the groups did not differ in activation or CD3 levels. At VDJ recombination sites, type 1 diabetes patients had fewer insertions and more deleted nucleotides, which implies abnormalities in thymic rearrangement. Naive, central memory and regulatory TCRB repertoires appeared to be more similar among patients than among healthy donors. Because the HLA sub-analyses included only small numbers of individuals, any influence of HLA type on TCRB rearrangement was left unresolved.

This clone was found a few times. It lacks a known antigen. Nothing much larger sits one base from this clone, and base qualities are not available. A single peripheral blood draw of around 120 mL on average was collected from each donor into heparinised tubes. Naive, central memory, regulatory and stem cell-like memory CD4+ T cells were sorted on a BD FACSAria II using a panel including CD45RO, CCR7, CD25, CD127, CD95 and CD27. All sorted populations exceeded 95% purity. PBMCs were isolated immediately by Lymphoprep density gradient centrifugation and stained directly without culture. So that batch effects would be minimized, each experiment stained and sorted samples in pairs, pairing one healthy donor with one patient. The High Capacity cDNA Reverse Transcription Kit was used to reverse transcribe all of the isolated RNA, meaning that expressed TCRB transcripts were what got sequenced. Deep immunoSEQ sequencing was applied to naive, central memory and regulatory T cell samples, giving an average of around 3.4 million total reads per sample. Sorted cells were lysed in RLT buffer and RNA was extracted with DNase-treated RNeasy Micro or Mini kits, depending on cell number. Each cell subset was processed separately to prevent cross-contamination, with patient and healthy donor samples processed together. TCRB sequences were amplified from cDNA with the immunoSEQ multiplex PCR, producing 87-bp fragments spanning the CDR3 region. The amplicons were sequenced using the Illumina HiSeq platform. As for the authors' bioinformatics: Synthetic template baselines were used to correct PCR bias computationally, reads within Hamming distance 2 were collapsed together, and singletons that could not be merged were discarded. Reads were aligned against IMGT so that V, D and J genes, CDR3 length and insertions or deletions at six rearrangement sites could be assigned. Within each subset, clonotype counts were normalized to sorted cell number, and only after that were true diversity and Gini coefficients computed with the tcR R package. The overlap coefficient, calculated on TCRB nucleotide sequences, was used to quantify repertoire sharing. Out-of-frame TCRB sequences from naive cells were analyzed as a proxy for the pre-selection repertoire. TCRdb obtained this table from immuneACCESS and retained in-frame rearrangements with V and J assigned. These tables miss some clones; where compared with another copy, unresolved V genes account for less than half of the shortfall, and the remainder is unexplained. Clone size and the V and J calls come from that table; the DNA yielded D and trimming. The sample profile shows about 250,000 clones; around an eighth of them were found once. Approximately 0.024% of the sample is taken by the ten largest.

Sequencing used naive CD4+ T cells from blood. In the paper's terms, the cell subset or site label means: true naive CD4+ T cells. The chain employs TRBV10-1 and TRBJ2-1; TRBD1 is perhaps the D gene, given 5 matching bases. The TCR sequence derives from a woman between 40 and 55 years old in good health. CDR3 region: CASSESLIGAPQFF. The nucleotide sequence is given as TGCGCCAGCAGTGAGTCCCTCATTGGGGCTCCGCAGTTCTTC.